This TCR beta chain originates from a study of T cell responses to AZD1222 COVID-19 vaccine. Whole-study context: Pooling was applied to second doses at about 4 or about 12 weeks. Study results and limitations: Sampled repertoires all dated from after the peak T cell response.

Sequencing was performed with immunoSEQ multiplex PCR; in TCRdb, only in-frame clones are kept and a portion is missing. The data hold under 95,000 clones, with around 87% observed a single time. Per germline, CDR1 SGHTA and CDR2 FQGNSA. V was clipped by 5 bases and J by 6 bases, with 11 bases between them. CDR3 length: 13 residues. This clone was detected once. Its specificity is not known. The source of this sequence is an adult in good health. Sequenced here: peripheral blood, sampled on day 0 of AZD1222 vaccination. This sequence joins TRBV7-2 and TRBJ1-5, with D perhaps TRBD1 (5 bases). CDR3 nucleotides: TGTGCCAGCAGCACCTACGGGGGTCAGCCCCAGCATTTT. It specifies CASSTYGGQPQHF.